The 26 T cell receptor beta chains listed next were all sequenced from one sample in a study of blood T cell repertoires in COVID-19. The assay was immunoSEQ multiplex PCR, and TCRdb's table has in-frame clones only and misses some. The sample has 150,000 or so clones; roughly 80% are singletons. Sequencing was done on a sample of peripheral blood. The receptors stem from a woman between 50 and 59 years old with active or convalescent COVID-19.

This clone showed up just once. This chain connects TRBV5-1 to TRBJ2-5, with 10 bases that match TRBD1. The V gene end was trimmed by 7 bases and the J gene end by 5 bases; junction bases not matched to a gene: 8. The CDR3 runs 14 residues. CDR1 and CDR2 from the germline V gene are SGHRS and YFSETQ. CDR3 region: CASRRAGQGETQYF. The DNA for the CDR3 is TGCGCCAGCCGTCGGGCGGGACAGGGGGAGACCCAGTACTTC.

This sequence joins TRBV7-9 and TRBJ1-2; the D gene is possibly TRBD1 (6 bases). The CDR3 spans 12 residues. V lost 1 base and J lost 10, with 10 bases in between. Germline V CDR1 and CDR2: SEHNR, FQNEAQ (reference sequence). CDR3 amino acids: CASSLDVGAYTF. In DNA form, the CDR3 reads TGTGCCAGCAGCTTAGATGTGGGGGCCTACACCTTC.

The count of this clone is one. The chain combines TRBV28 with TRBJ1-1, with unresolved D. The CDR3 is 14 residues long. Germline V gene lookup returns CDR1 MDHEN and CDR2 SYDVKM. Deletions cut 7 bases from V and 0 bases from J, with 12 bases between. CDR3 amino acids: CASTSPRVNTEAFF. CDR3 bases: TGTGCCAGCACCTCGCCGAGGGTGAACACTGAAGCTTTCTTT.

The genes are TRBV6-5 and TRBJ1-5; 8 positions agree with TRBD1. CDR1 and CDR2 from the germline V gene are MNHEY and SVGAGI. Trimming took 6 bases from V and 0 from J; bases not matched to a gene: 4. The CDR3 extends over 15 amino acids. The CDR3 DNA is TGTGCCAGCAGAAGACAGGGGTATAGCAATCAGCCCCAGCATTTT. It encodes CASRRQGYSNQPQHF.

The chain links TRBV7-2 to TRBJ1-5, with D uncertain. Between the trimmed V and J ends, which lost 5 bases and 2 bases, there was a span of 10 bases. Germline assignment: CDR1 SGHTA and CDR2 FQGNSA. The CDR3 has 14 residues. The CDR3 sequence: CASSPSRGNQPQHF. The DNA for the CDR3 is TGTGCCAGCAGCCCAAGTCGGGGCAATCAGCCCCAGCATTTT.

The chain combines TRBV6-4 with TRBJ2-2, with D tentatively TRBD1 (6 bases). V dropped 0 bases and J dropped 1 base, with 6 bases sitting between them. CDR1 and CDR2 from the germline V gene are MRHNA and SNTAGT. The CDR3 is 15 residues long. CDR3 sequence reads: CASSDSTGNTGELFF. CDR3 nucleotide sequence: TGTGCCAGCAGTGACTCGACAGGGAACACCGGGGAGCTGTTTTTT.

This clone was seen many times. This chain joins TRBV24-1 and TRBJ2-7; TRBD2 is a possible D gene (6 bases). This CDR3 is 14 amino acids long. Deletions cut 4 bases from V and 5 bases from J, with 14 bases between. Looked up from germline, CDR1 is KGHDR and CDR2 is SFDVKD. This CDR3 reads CATSDPGGANEQYF. DNA of the CDR3: TGTGCCACCAGTGACCCAGGAGGGGCCAACGAGCAGTACTTC.

This clone was picked up a small number of times. V and J are TRBV6-4 and TRBJ1-2; the match to TRBD1 covers 9 bases. Germline CDR1 reads MRHNA; CDR2 reads SNTAGT. The CDR3 runs to 15 residues. The J segment lost 2 bases and the V segment lost 5 bases, leaving 6 bases of the junction unmatched. CDR3 nucleotide sequence: TGTGCCAGCAGTCCGTCCACAGGGGGCAACTATGGCTACACCTTC. It translates to CASSPSTGGNYGYTF.

This clone has more than one count but fewer than ten. This chain connects TRBV30 to TRBJ2-7; 8 bases agree with TRBD1. The CDR3 has 12 amino acids. Germline CDR1 is GTSNPN and CDR2 is SVGIG (reference sequence). V lost 4 bases to trimming and J lost 8 bases; unmatched junction nucleotides: 7. CDR3 DNA sequence: TGTGCCTGGACCAGACAGGGGAATAAGCAGTACTTC. This translates into CAWTRQGNKQYF.

This sequence joins TRBV5-1 and TRBJ1-2, with 7 bases aligning to TRBD1. V lost 0 bases, J lost 4 bases, and 6 bases stayed unmatched. Looked up from germline, CDR1 is SGHRS and CDR2 is YFSETQ. The CDR3 is 15 amino acids. As DNA, the CDR3 is TGCGCCAGCAGCTTGGGAGGACAGGCCTCCTATGGCTACACCTTC. It yields the protein CASSLGGQASYGYTF.

In DNA, the CDR3 is TGTGCCAGCAGTCCGAGCCGGGGGGCGTTCTCAGATACGCAGTATTTT. Translating gives CASSPSRGAFSDTQYF. The genes are TRBV28 and TRBJ2-3; D is perhaps TRBD2 (7 bases). Between the trimmed V and J ends, which lost 5 bases and 4 bases, there was a span of 19 bases. Germline assignment: CDR1 MDHEN and CDR2 SYDVKM. There are 16 residues in the CDR3.

The J gene is TRBJ2-1, the V gene TRBV7-2, with TRBD2 matching over 8 bases. Germline V gene sequence: CDR1 SGHTA, CDR2 FQGNSA. V dropped 1 base and J dropped 1; count of bases not matched to a gene: 3. The CDR3 totals 16 residues. The DNA of the CDR3 is TGTGCCAGCAGCTTAGGACTAGCGCGTTCCTACAATGAGCAGTTCTTC. Translating it yields CASSLGLARSYNEQFF.

V usage is TRBV11-3 and J usage is TRBJ2-7; 8 nucleotides line up with TRBD1. The length of the CDR3 is 16 residues. After removal of 0 bases from V and 3 bases from J, the junction contained 7 bases not matched to a gene. Germline assignment: CDR1 SGHNT and CDR2 YENEEA. In DNA form, the CDR3 reads TGTGCCAGCAGCTTAGATGGGGACAGGACGATCTACGAGCAGTACTTC. Translating it yields CASSLDGDRTIYEQYF.

This chain joins TRBV4-3 and TRBJ1-1, with D maybe TRBD1 (5 bases). Between the trimmed V and J ends, which lost 4 bases and 7 bases, there was a span of 16 bases. The CDR3 is 14 amino acids. Germline CDR1 reads LGHNA; CDR2 reads YSLEER. The CDR3 spells CASSLNQGGGEAFF. In DNA, the CDR3 is TGCGCCAGCAGCCTCAACCAGGGCGGGGGTGAAGCTTTCTTT.

This chain links TRBV6-4 with TRBJ1-4; the D is unclear. Trimming cost V 5 bases and J 0 bases, with 10 bases left between them. The CDR3 loop spans 15 amino acids. Per the germline V gene, CDR1 is MRHNA and CDR2 is SNTAGT. The CDR3 is CASSKEASTNEKLFF. The DNA of the CDR3 is TGTGCCAGCAGTAAAGAAGCCTCAACTAATGAAAAACTGTTTTTT.

This chain connects TRBV10-3 to TRBJ2-7; a possible D gene is TRBD1 (6 bases). Germline values: CDR1 ENHRY, CDR2 SYGVKD. CDR3 length equals 13 residues. The V end lost 6 bases, the J end lost 2 bases, and 11 bases lay between the germline ends. The CDR3, as DNA: TGTGCCATCAGCCGGGACACCCCCTACGAGCAGTACTTC. This gives the protein CAISRDTPYEQYF.

This clone appeared once. V gene TRBV5-6 combines with J gene TRBJ1-4; 11 bases fit TRBD1. V was clipped by 1 base and J by 6 bases; unmatched bases: 2. Germline V CDR1 and CDR2: SGHDT, YYEEEE. This CDR3 contains 15 residues. Here the CDR3 reads CASSLRGQGDEKLFF. For the CDR3, the DNA is TGTGCCAGCAGCTTGCGGGGACAGGGGGATGAAAAACTGTTTTTT.

A note on this clone: This CDR3 is also generated by other DNA sequences in the sample. The chain couples TRBV5-1 to TRBJ2-3; 8 nucleotides match TRBD1. This CDR3 comprises 14 residues. Looked up from germline, CDR1 is SGHRS and CDR2 is YFSETQ. The J segment lost 5 bases and the V segment lost 2 bases, leaving 4 bases of the junction unmatched. The CDR3 DNA sequence: TGCGCCAGCAGCTTAGGACAGGGCCTAGATACGCAGTATTTT. Encoded protein: CASSLGQGLDTQYF.

The chain carries TRBV7-2 and TRBJ2-7; D unresolved. This CDR3 comprises 15 residues. V gave up 0 bases and J gave up 0 bases, with 9 bases separating them. Germline assignment: CDR1 SGHTA and CDR2 FQGNSA. The CDR3 loop is CASSLAVKSSYEQYF. The CDR3 coding sequence is TGTGCCAGCAGCTTAGCGGTGAAGAGCTCCTACGAGCAGTACTTC.

This clone appeared a few times. This chain connects TRBV11-2 to TRBJ1-6; 8 positions agree with TRBD1. Germline V gene data show CDR1 as SGHAT and CDR2 as FQNNGV. The CDR3 loop spans 15 amino acids. V shed 3 bases, J shed 7 bases, and the junction held 5 bases outside the gene matches. Here the CDR3 reads CASSFTGQANSPLHF. Here the CDR3 DNA reads TGTGCCAGCAGCTTTACGGGACAGGCCAATTCACCCCTCCACTTT.

The chain has TRBV7-2 and TRBJ1-2; 8 nucleotides align to TRBD1. The CDR3 has 15 amino acids. The germline CDR1 and CDR2 sequences are SGHTA and FQGNSA. The J segment lost 4 bases and the V segment lost 4 bases, leaving 8 bases of the junction unmatched. The CDR3 DNA follows: TGTGCCAGCAGCTCCACAGGGGGGCCCTTCTATGGCTACACCTTC. Its protein is CASSSTGGPFYGYTF. The full variable domain, completed using reference TRBV7-2 and TRBJ1-2, is GAGVSQSPSNKVTEKGKDVELRCDPISGHTALYWYRQSLGQGLEFLIYFQGNSAPDKSGLPSDRFSAERTGGSVSTLTIQRTQQEDSAVYLCASSSTGGPFYGYTFGSGTRLTVV.

The chain is built from TRBV30 and TRBJ2-7, with 8 bases that match TRBD1. V lost 2 bases and J lost 6; bases outside the gene matches: 6. The CDR3 sequence is 13 residues long. Germline CDR1 GTSNPN, CDR2 SVGIG (reference sequence). The CDR3 is CAWSSRTGSEQYF. DNA for the CDR3: TGTGCCTGGAGTAGCCGGACAGGGAGCGAGCAGTACTTC. The variable domain in full, with the rest retrieved from reference TRBV30 and TRBJ2-7, is SQTIHQWPATLVQPVGSPLSLECTVEGTSNPNLYWYRQAAGRGLQLLFYSVGIGQISSEVPQNLSASRPQDRQFILSSKKLLLSDSGFYLCAWSSRTGSEQYFGPGTRLTVT.

The genes are TRBV7-9 and TRBJ1-6, with a tentative D call TRBD1 (5 bases). The length of the CDR3 is 16 residues. Germline-derived CDR1 and CDR2 are SEHNR and FQNEAQ (reference sequence). Trimming left V 5 bases short and J 10 bases short, with 21 bases between. The CDR3 coding sequence is TGTGCCAGCAGCACGGGGGGACTCCGAGGACGGTCACCCCTCCACTTT. This codes for CASSTGGLRGRSPLHF.

For the CDR3, the DNA is TGTGCCAGCAGTTCACCAGGGGCAACTAATGAAAAACTGTTTTTT. Protein product: CASSSPGATNEKLFF. This chain links TRBV28 with TRBJ1-4; TRBD1 is a possible D gene (6 bases). Germline V lookup: CDR1 MDHEN, CDR2 SYDVKM. There are 15 residues in the CDR3. Between the trimmed V and J ends, which lost 4 bases and 0 bases, there was a span of 9 bases.

This chain uses TRBV5-6 with TRBJ1-1, with 7 bases aligning to TRBD1. Per the germline V gene, CDR1 is SGHDT and CDR2 is YYEEEE. With V trimmed by 0 bases and J by 9 bases, 8 bases remained unmatched. The CDR3 has 14 residues. The CDR3 here is CASSLVQGSTKAFF. The DNA for the CDR3 is TGTGCCAGCAGCTTGGTACAGGGGTCGACTAAAGCTTTCTTT.

The V and J genes are TRBV5-1 and TRBJ2-5, with 10 bases fitting TRBD1. Per germline, CDR1 SGHRS and CDR2 YFSETQ. The CDR3 has 14 amino acids. The V and J ends lost 4 bases and 5 bases, in that order; junction bases with no gene match: 5. The CDR3, as DNA: TGCGCCAGCAGCACCGGGACAGGGGACGAGACCCAGTACTTC. Amino acids: CASSTGTGDETQYF.